The rows below give T cell receptor beta chains drawn from one sample of a study of radiation and T cells in renal cell carcinoma. The protocol was immunoSEQ multiplex PCR, while the TCRdb copy is restricted to in-frame clones and leaves out a portion. This sample carries roughly 100,000 clones, 86% of them seen once, and the ten largest clones take approximately 8.4%. Sequenced material: blood, taken from a patient whose treatment included radiotherapy and nephrectomy. The source is a man aged 45 to 65 with renal cell carcinoma. Both conserved end residues are part of each CDR3. A D gene is named only where the DNA matches it firmly. Clone size is not always given. Where it is, it says once, few, many or a class for expanded clones.

J gene: TRBJ1-2
V gene: TRBV7-9
clone size: -
D gene: TRBD1
CDR3 DNA: TGTGCCAGCAGACCCGGATGGGACAGCTCGAACTATGGCTACACCTTC
CDR3 protein: CASRPGWDSSNYGYTF

J gene: TRBJ1-5
V gene: TRBV27
clone size: -
D gene: TRBD1
CDR3 DNA: TGTGCCAGCAGCGACAGGGTAGGTCAGCCCCAGCATTTT
CDR3 protein: CASSDRVGQPQHF

J gene: TRBJ2-2
V gene: TRBV29-1
clone size: once
D gene: -
CDR3 DNA: TGCAGCGTTCGGCGAACGATGAACACCGGGGAGCTGTTTTTT
CDR3 protein: CSVRRTMNTGELFF

J gene: TRBJ2-2
V gene: TRBV2
clone size: -
D gene: -
CDR3 DNA: TGTGCCAGCAGTGAAACTTGGCTGGACACCGGGGAGCTGTTTTTT
CDR3 protein: CASSETWLDTGELFF

J gene: TRBJ1-2
V gene: TRBV7-3
clone size: few
D gene: TRBD1
CDR3 DNA: TGTGCCAGCAGCCCCACGGGACAGGGGATCTATGGCTACACCTTC
CDR3 protein: CASSPTGQGIYGYTF

J gene: TRBJ2-3
V gene: TRBV19
clone size: -
D gene: TRBD2
CDR3 DNA: TGTGCCAGTAGTATTCTGCGGGGGGGCCGCACAGATACGCAGTATTTT
CDR3 protein: CASSILRGGRTDTQYF

J gene: TRBJ2-5
V gene: TRBV10-3
clone size: -
D gene: TRBD1
CDR3 DNA: TGTGCCATCAGTGACTCAACAGGGGCGGTGACCCAGTACTTC
CDR3 protein: CAISDSTGAVTQYF

J gene: TRBJ2-7
V gene: TRBV29-1
clone size: -
D gene: -
CDR3 DNA: TGCAGCGTTGCAGAGACGTCACCCTACGAGCAGTACTTC
CDR3 protein: CSVAETSPYEQYF

J gene: TRBJ2-3
V gene: TRBV14
clone size: -
D gene: -
CDR3 DNA: TGTGCCAGCAGCCCCCTCCTAAGATGGGGAGATACGCAGTATTTT
CDR3 protein: CASSPLLRWGDTQYF

J gene: TRBJ1-1
V gene: TRBV2
clone size: -
D gene: -
CDR3 DNA: TGTGCCAGCACTCGGTGGGGGAACACTGAAGCTTTCTTT
CDR3 protein: CASTRWGNTEAFF

J gene: TRBJ2-1
V gene: TRBV15
clone size: -
D gene: -
CDR3 DNA: TGTGCCACCAGCAGAGATAGCCAGTCCGTGGGGAATGAGCAGTTCTTC
CDR3 protein: CATSRDSQSVGNEQFF

J gene: TRBJ2-5
V gene: TRBV15
clone size: -
D gene: TRBD2
CDR3 DNA: TGTGCCACCAGCAGATACGGACTAGCGGGACCCCAAGAGACCCAGTACTTC
CDR3 protein: CATSRYGLAGPQETQYF

J gene: TRBJ2-7
V gene: TRBV4-2
clone size: -
D gene: TRBD1
CDR3 DNA: TGTGCCAGCAGCTCGGACAGGGCGGTGTACGAGCAGTACTTC
CDR3 protein: CASSSDRAVYEQYF

J gene: TRBJ2-7
V gene: TRBV30
clone size: -
D gene: TRBD2
CDR3 DNA: TGTGCCTGGAGTGTACAACTAGCGGGGGGTTACGAGCAGTACTTC
CDR3 protein: CAWSVQLAGGYEQYF

J gene: TRBJ1-3
V gene: TRBV28
clone size: -
D gene: -
CDR3 DNA: TGTGCCAGCAGGAGGGCAGTGAGCTCTGGAAACACCATATATTTT
CDR3 protein: CASRRAVSSGNTIYF

J gene: TRBJ2-1
V gene: TRBV10-3
clone size: few
D gene: TRBD1
CDR3 DNA: TGTGCCATCACTGAGACAGGGATCAGTTTTCTTGGGTACAATGAGCAGTTCTTC
CDR3 protein: CAITETGISFLGYNEQFF

J gene: TRBJ2-1
V gene: TRBV7-9
clone size: few
D gene: -
CDR3 DNA: TGTGCCAGCAGCCTAGGCAACAATGAGCAGTTCTTC
CDR3 protein: CASSLGNNEQFF

J gene: TRBJ2-1
V gene: TRBV11-2
clone size: -
D gene: -
CDR3 DNA: TGTGCCAGCAGCCGTACAGGGATTAGGAGTGAGCAGTTCTTC
CDR3 protein: CASSRTGIRSEQFF

J gene: TRBJ1-2
V gene: TRBV6-1
clone size: -
D gene: -
CDR3 DNA: TGTGCCAGCAGTGAAATACGGACAGAGGGCTTTTCTGACTATGGCTACACCTTC
CDR3 protein: CASSEIRTEGFSDYGYTF

J gene: TRBJ2-3
V gene: TRBV10-1
clone size: -
D gene: -
CDR3 DNA: TGCGCCAGCAGTGATGAGGGGGTCCCAGATACGCAGTATTTT
CDR3 protein: CASSDEGVPDTQYF

J gene: TRBJ2-7
V gene: TRBV13
clone size: -
D gene: TRBD2
CDR3 DNA: TGTGCCAGCAGCTTGACCGGGACTAGCCTCTACGAGCAGTACTTC
CDR3 protein: CASSLTGTSLYEQYF

J gene: TRBJ2-1
V gene: TRBV28
clone size: -
D gene: -
CDR3 DNA: TGTGCCAGCAGTTTATCAGGGGGGCCCTGGTTCTTC
CDR3 protein: CASSLSGGPWFF

J gene: TRBJ1-2
V gene: TRBV4-1
clone size: once
D gene: -
CDR3 DNA: TGCGCCAGCAGCCCACCGACAGCTACAACTTATGGCTACACCTTC
CDR3 protein: CASSPPTATTYGYTF

J gene: TRBJ2-7
V gene: TRBV2
clone size: -
D gene: -
CDR3 DNA: TGTGCCAGCAGCGTGAATTATGTCGAGCAGTACTTC
CDR3 protein: CASSVNYVEQYF

J gene: TRBJ1-1
V gene: TRBV18
clone size: -
D gene: -
CDR3 DNA: TGTGCCAGCTCACCATTCGAGGGGGGCGACACTGAAGCTTTCTTT
CDR3 protein: CASSPFEGGDTEAFF

J gene: TRBJ2-1
V gene: TRBV5-1
clone size: -
D gene: -
CDR3 DNA: TGCGCCAGCAGCCCCCCGGGGAATGAGCAGTTCTTC
CDR3 protein: CASSPPGNEQFF

J gene: TRBJ2-2
V gene: TRBV2
clone size: once
D gene: -
CDR3 DNA: TGTGCCAGCAGTTGGGACTCCACCGGGGAGCTGTTTTTT
CDR3 protein: CASSWDSTGELFF

J gene: TRBJ2-3
V gene: TRBV10-1
clone size: -
D gene: -
CDR3 DNA: TGCGCCAGCAGTGAGGAGGGGGGGAGAGATACGCAGTATTTT
CDR3 protein: CASSEEGGRDTQYF

J gene: TRBJ2-1
V gene: TRBV10-3
clone size: -
D gene: TRBD2
CDR3 DNA: TGTGCCATCAGTGCCGCGGGGGTTTCCTACAATGAGCAGTTCTTC
CDR3 protein: CAISAAGVSYNEQFF

J gene: TRBJ1-3
V gene: TRBV10-1
clone size: few
D gene: -
CDR3 DNA: TGCGCCAGCAGTGAAGGCAATTCGGGAAACACCATATATTTT
CDR3 protein: CASSEGNSGNTIYF

J gene: TRBJ2-1
V gene: TRBV30
clone size: -
D gene: -
CDR3 DNA: TGTGCCTGGAGTGTACTACTGCTGCAGTTCTTC
CDR3 protein: CAWSVLLLQFF

J gene: TRBJ2-3
V gene: TRBV6-1
clone size: -
D gene: -
CDR3 DNA: TGTGCCAGCAGTGCCCGACAGGGTGGGACTAGCACAGATACGCAGTATTTT
CDR3 protein: CASSARQGGTSTDTQYF

J gene: TRBJ1-4
V gene: TRBV9
clone size: -
D gene: -
CDR3 DNA: TGCGCCAGCAGCTATTCTGGGGGGGTGCGTGAAAAACTGTTTTTT
CDR3 protein: CASSYSGGVREKLFF

J gene: TRBJ1-5
V gene: TRBV2
clone size: -
D gene: -
CDR3 DNA: TGTGCCAGCAGTGCGAATAGCAATCAGCCCCAGCATTTT
CDR3 protein: CASSANSNQPQHF